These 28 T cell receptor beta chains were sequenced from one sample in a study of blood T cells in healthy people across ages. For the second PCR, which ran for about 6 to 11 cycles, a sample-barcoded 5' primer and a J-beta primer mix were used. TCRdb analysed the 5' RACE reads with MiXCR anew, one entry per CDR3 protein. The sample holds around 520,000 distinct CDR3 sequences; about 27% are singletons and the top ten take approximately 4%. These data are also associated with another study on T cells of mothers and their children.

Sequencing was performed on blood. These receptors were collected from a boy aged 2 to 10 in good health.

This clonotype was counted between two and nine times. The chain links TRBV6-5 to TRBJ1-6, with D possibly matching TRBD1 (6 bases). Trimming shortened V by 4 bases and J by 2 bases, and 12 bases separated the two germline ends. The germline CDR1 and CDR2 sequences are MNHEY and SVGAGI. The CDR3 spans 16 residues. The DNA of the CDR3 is TGTGCCAGCAGTTCCCAAGGACAGCCCTATAATTCACCCCTCCACTTT. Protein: CASSSQGQPYNSPLHF.

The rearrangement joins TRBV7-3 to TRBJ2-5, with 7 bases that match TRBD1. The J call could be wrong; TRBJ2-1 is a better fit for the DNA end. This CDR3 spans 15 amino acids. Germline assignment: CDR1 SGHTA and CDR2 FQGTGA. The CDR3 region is CASSPRRQGFNEQFF. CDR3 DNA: TGTGCCAGCAGCCCACGCCGACAGGGATTCAATGAGCAGTTCTTC.

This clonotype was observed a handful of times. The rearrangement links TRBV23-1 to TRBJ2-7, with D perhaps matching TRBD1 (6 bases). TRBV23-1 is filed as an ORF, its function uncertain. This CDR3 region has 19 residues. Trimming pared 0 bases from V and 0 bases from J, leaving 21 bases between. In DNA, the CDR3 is TGCGCCAGCAGTCAATCGGTACCCCTTACAGGGATCAGCTCCTACGAGCAGTACTTC. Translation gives CASSQSVPLTGISSYEQYF.

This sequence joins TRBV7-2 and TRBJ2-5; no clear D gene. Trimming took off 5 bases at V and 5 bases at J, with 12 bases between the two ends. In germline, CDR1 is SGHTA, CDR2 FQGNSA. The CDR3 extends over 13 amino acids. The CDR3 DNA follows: TGTGCCAGCAGCCGAATCCCGGAGGAGACCCAGTACTTC. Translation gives CASSRIPEETQYF. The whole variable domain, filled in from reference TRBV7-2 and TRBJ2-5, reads GAGVSQSPSNKVTEKGKDVELRCDPISGHTALYWYRQSLGQGLEFLIYFQGNSAPDKSGLPSDRFSAERTGGSVSTLTIQRTQQEDSAVYLCASSRIPEETQYFGPGTRLLVL.

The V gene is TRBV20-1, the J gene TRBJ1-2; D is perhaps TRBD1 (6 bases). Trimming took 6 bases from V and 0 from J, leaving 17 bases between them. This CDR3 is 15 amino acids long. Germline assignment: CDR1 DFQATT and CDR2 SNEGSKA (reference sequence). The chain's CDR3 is CSASTTGGANYGYTF. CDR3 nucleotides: TGCAGTGCCTCAACTACCGGGGGCGCTAACTATGGCTACACCTTC.

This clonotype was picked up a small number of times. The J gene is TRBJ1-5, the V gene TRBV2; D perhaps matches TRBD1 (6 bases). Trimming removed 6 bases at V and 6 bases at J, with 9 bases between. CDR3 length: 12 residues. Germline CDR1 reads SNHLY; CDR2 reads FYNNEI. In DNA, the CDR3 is TGTGCCAGCAGGGAGGGGGGTCAGCCCCAGCATTTT. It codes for CASREGGQPQHF.

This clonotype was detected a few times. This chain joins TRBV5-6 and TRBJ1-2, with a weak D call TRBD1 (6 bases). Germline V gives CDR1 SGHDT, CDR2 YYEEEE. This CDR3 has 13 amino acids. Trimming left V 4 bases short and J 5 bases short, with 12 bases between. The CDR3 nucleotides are TGTGCCAGCAGCCCCGGACAGACGTATGGCTACACCTTC. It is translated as CASSPGQTYGYTF.

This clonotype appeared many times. Written as DNA, the CDR3 is TGTGCCAGCAGGCCCCCGTCTAGCGGGAGCACAGATACGCAGTATTTT. Translating gives CASRPPSSGSTDTQYF. This chain connects TRBV6-6 to TRBJ2-3, with 8 bases aligning to TRBD2. The V segment lost 6 bases and the J segment 0 bases; nucleotides outside the gene matches: 8. CDR3 size: 16 residues. The germline CDR1 and CDR2 sequences are MNHNY and SVGAGI (reference sequence).

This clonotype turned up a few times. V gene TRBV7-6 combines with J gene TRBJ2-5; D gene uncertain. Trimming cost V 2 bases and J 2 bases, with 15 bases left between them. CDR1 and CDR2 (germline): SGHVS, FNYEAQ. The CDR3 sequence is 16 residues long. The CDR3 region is CASSLLAGRPQETQYF. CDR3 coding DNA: TGTGCCAGCAGCTTATTGGCAGGCCGCCCACAAGAGACCCAGTACTTC.

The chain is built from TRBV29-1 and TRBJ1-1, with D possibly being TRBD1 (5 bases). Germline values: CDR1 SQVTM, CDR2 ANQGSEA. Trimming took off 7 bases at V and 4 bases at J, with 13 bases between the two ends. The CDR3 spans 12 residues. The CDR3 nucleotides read TGCAGCGCTGGACAACTGGGCACTGAAGCTTTCTTT. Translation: CSAGQLGTEAFF.

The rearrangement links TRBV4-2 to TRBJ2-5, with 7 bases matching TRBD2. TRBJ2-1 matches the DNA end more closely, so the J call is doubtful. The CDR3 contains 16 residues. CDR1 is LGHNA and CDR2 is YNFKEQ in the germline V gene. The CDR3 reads CASSQDPGLGSNEQFF. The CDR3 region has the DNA TGTGCCAGCAGCCAAGATCCCGGACTAGGGAGCAATGAGCAGTTCTTC.

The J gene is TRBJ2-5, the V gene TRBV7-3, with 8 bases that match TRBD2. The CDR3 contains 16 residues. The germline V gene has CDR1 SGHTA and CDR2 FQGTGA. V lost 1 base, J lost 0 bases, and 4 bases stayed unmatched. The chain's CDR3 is CASSLMPRGDQETQYF. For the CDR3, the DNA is TGTGCCAGCAGCTTAATGCCGCGGGGGGACCAAGAGACCCAGTACTTC.

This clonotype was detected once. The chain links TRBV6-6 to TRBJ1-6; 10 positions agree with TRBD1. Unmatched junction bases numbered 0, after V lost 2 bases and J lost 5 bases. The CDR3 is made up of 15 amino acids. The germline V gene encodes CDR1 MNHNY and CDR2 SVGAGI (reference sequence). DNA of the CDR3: TGTGCCAGCAGTTACGGGACAGGGGATAATTCACCCCTCCACTTT. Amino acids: CASSYGTGDNSPLHF.

The CDR3 is CASSSPRRGVPNYGYTF. The CDR3 DNA is TGTGCCAGCAGCTCGCCCCGGAGGGGAGTTCCTAACTATGGCTACACCTTC. The chain employs TRBV3-1 and TRBJ1-2; tentative D call: TRBD1 (5 bases). Germline V lookup: CDR1 LGHDT, CDR2 YNNKEL (reference sequence). The ends were cut back, 5 bases at V and 0 bases at J, with 19 bases in the middle. This CDR3 spans 17 amino acids.

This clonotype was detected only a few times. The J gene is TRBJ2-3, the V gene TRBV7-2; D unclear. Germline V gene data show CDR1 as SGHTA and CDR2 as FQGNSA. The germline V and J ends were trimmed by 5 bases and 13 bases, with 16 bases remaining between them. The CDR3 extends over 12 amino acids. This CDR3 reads CASSPDLFREYF. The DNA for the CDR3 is TGTGCCAGCAGCCCCGACTTGTTCCGAGAGTATTTT.

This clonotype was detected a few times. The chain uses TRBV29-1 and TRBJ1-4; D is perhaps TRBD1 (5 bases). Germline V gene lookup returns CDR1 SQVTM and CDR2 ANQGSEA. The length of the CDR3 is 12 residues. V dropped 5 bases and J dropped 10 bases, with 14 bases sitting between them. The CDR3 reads CSVFFGGGKLFF. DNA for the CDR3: TGCAGCGTTTTCTTCGGGGGGGGAAAACTGTTTTTT.

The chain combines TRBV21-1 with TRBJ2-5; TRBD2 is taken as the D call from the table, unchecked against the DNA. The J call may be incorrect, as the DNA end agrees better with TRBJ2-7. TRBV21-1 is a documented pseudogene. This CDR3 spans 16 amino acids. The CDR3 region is CASSKAKTRGTYEQYF. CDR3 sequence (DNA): TGTGCCAGCAGCAAAGCGAAGACTAGGGGGACCTACGAGCAGTACTTC.

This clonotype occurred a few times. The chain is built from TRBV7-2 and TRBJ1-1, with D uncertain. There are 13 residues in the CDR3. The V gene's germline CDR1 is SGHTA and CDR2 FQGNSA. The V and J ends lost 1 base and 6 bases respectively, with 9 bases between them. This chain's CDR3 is CASSLERVSEAFF. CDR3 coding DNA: TGTGCCAGCAGCTTAGAAAGGGTCTCTGAAGCTTTCTTT.

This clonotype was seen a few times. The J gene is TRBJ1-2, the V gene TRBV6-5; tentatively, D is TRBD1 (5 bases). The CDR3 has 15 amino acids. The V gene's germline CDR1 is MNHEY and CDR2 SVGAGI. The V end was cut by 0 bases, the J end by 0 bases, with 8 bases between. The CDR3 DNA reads TGTGCCAGCAGTTACTCAAGGGACCCTAACTATGGCTACACCTTC. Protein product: CASSYSRDPNYGYTF.

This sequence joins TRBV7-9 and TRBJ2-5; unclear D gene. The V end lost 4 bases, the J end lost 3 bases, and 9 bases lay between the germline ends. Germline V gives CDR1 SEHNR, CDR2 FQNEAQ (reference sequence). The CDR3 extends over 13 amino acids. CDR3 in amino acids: CASSSGSKETQYF. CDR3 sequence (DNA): TGTGCCAGCAGCTCCGGGTCAAAAGAGACCCAGTACTTC.

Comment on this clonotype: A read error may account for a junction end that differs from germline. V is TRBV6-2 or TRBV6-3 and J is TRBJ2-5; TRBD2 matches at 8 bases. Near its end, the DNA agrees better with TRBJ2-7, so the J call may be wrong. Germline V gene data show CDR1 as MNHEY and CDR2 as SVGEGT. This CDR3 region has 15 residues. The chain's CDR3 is CAGRSKRERTYEQYF. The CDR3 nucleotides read TGTGCCGGCAGAAGCAAGCGGGAGCGGACCTACGAGCAGTACTTC.

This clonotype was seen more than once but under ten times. CDR3 in DNA: TGCGCCAGCAGCCAAGGGACTAGCACTCTAGGCATTCAGTACTTC. The encoded protein is CASSQGTSTLGIQYF. This chain links TRBV4-1 with TRBJ2-4; TRBD2 matches at 8 bases. The V segment lost 1 base and the J segment 9 bases; nucleotides outside the gene matches: 8. The germline V gene encodes CDR1 MGHRA and CDR2 YSYEKL. There are 15 residues in the CDR3.

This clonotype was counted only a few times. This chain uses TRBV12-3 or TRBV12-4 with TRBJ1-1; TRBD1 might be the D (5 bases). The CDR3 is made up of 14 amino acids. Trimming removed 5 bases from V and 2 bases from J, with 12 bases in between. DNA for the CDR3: TGTGCCAGCAGTGTGGGACCTACTAACACTGAAGCTTTCTTT. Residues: CASSVGPTNTEAFF.

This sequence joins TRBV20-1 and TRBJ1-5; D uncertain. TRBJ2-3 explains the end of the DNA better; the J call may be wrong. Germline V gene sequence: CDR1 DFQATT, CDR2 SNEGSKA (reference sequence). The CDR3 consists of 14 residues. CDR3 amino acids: CSASKGNSNQPQYF. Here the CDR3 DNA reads TGCAGTGCTAGTAAGGGAAATAGCAATCAGCCCCAGTATTTT.

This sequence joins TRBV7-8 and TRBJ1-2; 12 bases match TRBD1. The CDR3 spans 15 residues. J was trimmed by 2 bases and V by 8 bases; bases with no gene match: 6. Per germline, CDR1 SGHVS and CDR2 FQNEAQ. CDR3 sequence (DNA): TGTGCCAGCGACCCGGGGACAGGGGGCAACTATGGCTACACCTTC. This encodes CASDPGTGGNYGYTF.

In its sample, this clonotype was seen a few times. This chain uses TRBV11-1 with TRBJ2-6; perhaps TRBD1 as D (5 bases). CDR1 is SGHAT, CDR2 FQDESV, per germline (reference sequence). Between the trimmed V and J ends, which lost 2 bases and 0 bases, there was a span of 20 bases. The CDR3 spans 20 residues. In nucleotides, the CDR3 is TGTGCCAGCAGCTTAAGCCCCCTTAAGGGGTTCCCCTCTGGGGCCAACGTCCTGACTTTC. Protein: CASSLSPLKGFPSGANVLTF.

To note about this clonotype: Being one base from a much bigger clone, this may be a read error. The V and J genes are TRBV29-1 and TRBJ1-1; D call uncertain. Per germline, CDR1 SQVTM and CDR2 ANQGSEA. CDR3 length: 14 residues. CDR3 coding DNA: TGCAGCATTGAAGAGGGTATCCGGCACACTGAAGCTTTCTTT. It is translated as CSIEEGIRHTEAFF.

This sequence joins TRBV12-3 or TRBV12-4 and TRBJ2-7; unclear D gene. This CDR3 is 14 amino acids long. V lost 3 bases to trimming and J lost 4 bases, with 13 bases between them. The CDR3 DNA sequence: TGTGCCAGCAGTTTGCAGGCGGCCGTTTACGAGCAGTACTTC. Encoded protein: CASSLQAAVYEQYF.